This entry lists 8 T cell receptor beta chains sequenced from one sample in a study of cytomegalovirus exposure and HLA in healthy donors. The PCR was carried out with 60 Vbeta primers and 13 Jbeta primers. The data were produced by immunoSEQ multiplex PCR, yet TCRdb's version contains in-frame clones alone and is incomplete. Counted here are around 160,000 clones, approximately 67% occurring once; the ten biggest clones make up around 4.5%. Sequences were obtained from PBMCs. The receptors derive from a woman aged 18-35 years in good health and CMV-seropositive.

This clone has only a few counts. The chain is built from TRBV27 and TRBJ2-2, with 7 bases matching TRBD1. Germline V gene data show CDR1 as MNHEY and CDR2 as SMNVEV (reference sequence). The CDR3 has 14 residues. V dropped 5 bases and J dropped 3; count of bases not matched to a gene: 3. CDR3 DNA sequence: TGTGCCAGCAGTCTACAGGGGTACACCGGGGAGCTGTTTTTT. It specifies CASSLQGYTGELFF.

The chain employs TRBV6-5 and TRBJ1-4; TRBD1 is a possible D gene (5 bases). The germline V gene has CDR1 MNHEY and CDR2 SVGAGI. CDR3 length: 13 amino acids. V was pared by 4 bases and J by 13 bases, with 16 bases between. Written as DNA, the CDR3 is TGTGCCAGCAGTTCTACTCAGGGAAGGAGACTGTTTTTT. Its translation: CASSSTQGRRLFF.

The rearrangement links TRBV29-1 to TRBJ2-5; a weak D match, TRBD1 (6 bases). The J call may not be correct, given that the DNA end is closer to TRBJ2-7. Germline V gene data show CDR1 as SQVTM and CDR2 as ANQGSEA. This CDR3 is 13 amino acids long. CDR3 DNA sequence: TGCAGCGTTTCAGGGCAGGGGAAGGGCGAGCAGTACTTC. Its translation is CSVSGQGKGEQYF.

The rearrangement uses TRBV6-5 and TRBJ1-6, with a tentative D call TRBD1 (6 bases). V lost 7 bases and J lost 8, with 15 bases in between. The CDR3 contains 14 residues. Germline values: CDR1 MNHEY, CDR2 SVGAGI. The DNA of the CDR3 is TGTGCCAGCATGACCATGGGGGCGGATTCACCCCTCCACTTT. As protein: CASMTMGADSPLHF.

The CDR3 nucleotides are TGTGCCAGCAGCCGGCAGGGGTGGGTGACCCAGTACTTC. Amino acid sequence: CASSRQGWVTQYF. The chain joins TRBV14 to TRBJ2-5; D may be TRBD1 (6 bases). The V end lost 4 bases, the J end lost 7 bases, and 13 bases lay between the germline ends. Germline assignment: CDR1 SGHDN and CDR2 FVKESK. The CDR3 has 13 residues.

The V call is TRBV7-2, the J call TRBJ2-5, with 7 nucleotides matching TRBD2. This CDR3 is built from 14 residues. CDR1 and CDR2 (germline): SGHTA, FQGNSA. V dropped 5 bases and J dropped 9; count of bases not matched to a gene: 12. The CDR3 nucleotides are TGTGCCAGCAGCCCCGGCGGGGGAAGGGCAGCCCAGTACTTC. Encoded protein: CASSPGGGRAAQYF.

About this clone: This CDR3 fails to terminate in the conserved phenylalanine or tryptophan, so it likely reflects a read error. V and J are TRBV29-1 and TRBJ2-3; D call uncertain. This CDR3 is 10 amino acids long. Germline-derived CDR1 and CDR2 are SQVTM and ANQGSEA. Trimming left V 7 bases short and J 6 bases short, with 8 bases between. The CDR3 nucleotides are TGCAGCGCCCGTACCGATACGCAGTATGTT. It yields the protein CSARTDTQYV.

This clone was picked up a small number of times. The chain recombines TRBV7-9 with TRBJ1-5, with 8 positions matching TRBD1. This CDR3 spans 15 amino acids. Per the germline V gene, CDR1 is SEHNR and CDR2 is FQNEAQ (reference sequence). Losses at the gene ends were 5 bases for V and 6 bases for J; bases not matched to a gene: 9. CDR3 amino acids: CASSRGTGLRQPQHF. The CDR3 DNA sequence: TGTGCCAGCAGCCGTGGGACAGGCCTTCGTCAGCCCCAGCATTTT.